This is a list of T cell receptor beta chains from one sample in a study of blood T cells in healthy people across ages. Using its own MiXCR run on the 5' RACE reads, TCRdb lists one record per CDR3 protein. The sample shows 760,000 or so distinct CDR3 sequences, 20% to 30% of them seen only once. These data were also reused for a study on T cells of mothers and their children.

The sample consisted of blood. Receptors originate from a boy aged 5-17 years in good health. CDR3s include the opening cysteine and the closing phenylalanine or tryptophan. The order of the fields is D gene, J gene, V gene, clone size, CDR3 DNA, CDR3 protein. D genes are given only for firm matches. Clone size appears in some rows only: once, few, many, or a class for an expanded clone.

D: NA
J: TRBJ1-6
V: TRBV28
size: once
DNA: TGTGCCAGCAGTTATCAGGCAGATTCACCCCTCCACTTT
CDR3: CASSYQADSPLHF

D: NA
J: TRBJ2-7
V: TRBV15
size: NA
DNA: TGTGCCACCAGCAGAGAAAGTGACTCGACCTACGAGCAGTACTTC
CDR3: CATSRESDSTYEQYF

D: NA
J: TRBJ2-2
V: TRBV5-1
size: many
DNA: TGCGCCAGCACGGATGTGTACACCGGGGAGCTGTTTTTT
CDR3: CASTDVYTGELFF

D: TRBD1
J: TRBJ2-7
V: TRBV4-3
size: NA
DNA: TGCGCCAGCAGCCAAGATCGGACAGGAAAAGACGAGCAGTACTTC
CDR3: CASSQDRTGKDEQYF

D: TRBD1
J: TRBJ1-3
V: TRBV28
size: NA
DNA: TGTGCCAGCAGCGCCCACAGGGGAATTAACTCTGGAAACACCATATATTTT
CDR3: CASSAHRGINSGNTIYF

D: TRBD1
J: TRBJ2-3
V: TRBV24-1
size: few
DNA: TGTGCCACCAGTGACCCGGGACAGGGGCTTGGCACAGATACGCAGTATTTT
CDR3: CATSDPGQGLGTDTQYF

D: TRBD1
J: TRBJ1-4
V: TRBV7-2
size: NA
DNA: TGTGCCGGCAGCTTGGGGACAGGGAATGAAAAACTGTTTTTT
CDR3: CAGSLGTGNEKLFF

D: NA
J: TRBJ2-3
V: TRBV28
size: few
DNA: TGTGCCAGCAGTTTCCCTCCCCCGTTTGAAGCGGGTTCCTCTAGCACAGATACGCAGTATTTT
CDR3: CASSFPPPFEAGSSSTDTQYF

D: NA
J: TRBJ2-3
V: TRBV2
size: few
DNA: TGTGCCAGCAGTGAGGGTAGGAGCACAGATACGCAGTATTTT
CDR3: CASSEGRSTDTQYF

D: NA
J: TRBJ2-7
V: TRBV12-5
size: few
DNA: TGTGCTAGTGGTTTGTTCAGGGACAACGAGCAGTACTTC
CDR3: CASGLFRDNEQYF

D: NA
J: TRBJ2-2
V: TRBV5-1
size: few
DNA: TGCGCCAGCAGGTGGGATCGGAACACCGGGGAGCTGTTTTTT
CDR3: CASRWDRNTGELFF

D: TRBD2
J: TRBJ2-1
V: TRBV4-3
size: few
DNA: TGCGCCAGCAGCCAAGAGGGACTAGCGGGGAATGAGCAGTTCTTC
CDR3: CASSQEGLAGNEQFF

D: NA
J: TRBJ1-1
V: TRBV27
size: NA
DNA: TGTGCCAGCAGTGTACGGGGCGGGGGAACTGAAGCTTTCTTT
CDR3: CASSVRGGGTEAFF

D: TRBD2
J: TRBJ2-5
V: TRBV27
size: NA
DNA: TGTGCCAGCAGTTTATCGGTCGGGGGAGGGGAGACCCAGTACTTC
CDR3: CASSLSVGGGETQYF

D: TRBD2
J: TRBJ2-3
V: TRBV29-1
size: NA
DNA: TGCAGCGTTGAAGGACTAGCAGACACAGATACGCAGTATTTT
CDR3: CSVEGLADTDTQYF

D: NA
J: TRBJ2-4
V: TRBV6-1
size: NA
DNA: TGTGCCAGCAGTGAAGCGCTCTTCGGAGCCAAAAACATTCAGTACTTC
CDR3: CASSEALFGAKNIQYF

D: TRBD1
J: TRBJ2-6
V: TRBV20-1
size: few
DNA: TGCAGTGCACGACAGGGTAGCTCTGGGGCCAACGTCCTGACTTTC
CDR3: CSARQGSSGANVLTF

D: NA
J: TRBJ2-7
V: TRBV21-1
size: few
DNA: TGTGCCAGCAGCAAAGCTCCCGGGCGGGTCTCCTACGAGCAGTACTTC
CDR3: CASSKAPGRVSYEQYF

D: NA
J: TRBJ2-7
V: TRBV25-1
size: few
DNA: TGTGCCAGCAGTGATGGGTTCTACGAGCAGTACTTC
CDR3: CASSDGFYEQYF

D: NA
J: TRBJ2-7
V: TRBV13
size: NA
DNA: TGTGCCAGCAGCTACGAAGCCAGAAGATACGAGCAGTACTTC
CDR3: CASSYEARRYEQYF

D: NA
J: TRBJ2-5
V: TRBV28
size: few
DNA: TGTGCCAGCAGTGCTCGACTGGCTCCAGTCTTC
CDR3: CASSARLAPVF

D: TRBD2
J: TRBJ2-1
V: TRBV20-1
size: NA
DNA: TGCAGTGCTAGAGAGCTCGTTAGCGGGAGGTACAGCAATGAGCAGTTCTTC
CDR3: CSARELVSGRYSNEQFF

D: TRBD2
J: TRBJ2-7
V: TRBV28
size: NA
DNA: TGTGCCAGCAGTCAGACTAGCGGTTACTACGAGCAGTACTTC
CDR3: CASSQTSGYYEQYF

D: NA
J: TRBJ2-6
V: TRBV2
size: NA
DNA: TGTGCCAGCAGTGACACCCCAAGCTCTGGGGCCAACGTCCTGACTTTC
CDR3: CASSDTPSSGANVLTF

D: TRBD2
J: TRBJ2-1
V: TRBV7-2
size: NA
DNA: TGTGCCAGCAGCCGGGACTACGACTACAATGAGCAGTTCTTC
CDR3: CASSRDYDYNEQFF

D: NA
J: TRBJ2-7
V: TRBV10-2
size: NA
DNA: TGCGCCAGCAGTGATCTGGTGGGACACTCCTACGAGCAGTACTTC
CDR3: CASSDLVGHSYEQYF

D: TRBD2
J: TRBJ2-1
V: TRBV5-1
size: few
DNA: TGCGCCAGCAGCTTGGAACTAGCGGCTCCCAATGAGCAGTTCTTC
CDR3: CASSLELAAPNEQFF

D: TRBD1
J: TRBJ2-1
V: TRBV11-1
size: NA
DNA: TGTGCCAGCAGCTTACGGACAGGGAGGTCGCACAATGAGCAGTTCTTC
CDR3: CASSLRTGRSHNEQFF

D: TRBD2
J: TRBJ2-5
V: TRBV10-3
size: few
DNA: TGTGCCATCAGTGGGGGACTAGCGGGAGGGCAAGAGACCCAGTACTTC
CDR3: CAISGGLAGGQETQYF

D: TRBD2
J: TRBJ2-4
V: TRBV23-1
size: NA
DNA: TGCGCCAGCAGTCAAATAGCGGGGAGGCCTAAAAACATTCAGTACTTC
CDR3: CASSQIAGRPKNIQYF

D: NA
J: TRBJ1-2
V: TRBV20-1
size: few
DNA: TGCAGTGCTAGAGATCCACAGGGAAGCGGCTACACCTTC
CDR3: CSARDPQGSGYTF